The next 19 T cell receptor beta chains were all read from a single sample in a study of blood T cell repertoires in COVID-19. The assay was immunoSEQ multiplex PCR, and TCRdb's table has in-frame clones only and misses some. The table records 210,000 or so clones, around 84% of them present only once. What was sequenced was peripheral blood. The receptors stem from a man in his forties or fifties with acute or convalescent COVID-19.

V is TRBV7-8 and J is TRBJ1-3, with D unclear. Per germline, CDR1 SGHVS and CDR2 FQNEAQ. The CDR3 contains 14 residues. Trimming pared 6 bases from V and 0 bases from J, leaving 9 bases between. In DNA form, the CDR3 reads TGTGCCAGCAGTTATGGAGACTCTGGAAACACCATATATTTT. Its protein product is CASSYGDSGNTIYF.

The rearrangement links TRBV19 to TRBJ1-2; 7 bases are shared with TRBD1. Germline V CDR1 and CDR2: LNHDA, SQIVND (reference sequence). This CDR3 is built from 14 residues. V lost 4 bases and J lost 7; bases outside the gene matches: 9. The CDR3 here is CASSSTGEWSGYTF. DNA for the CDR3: TGTGCCAGTAGTAGCACAGGGGAATGGAGTGGCTACACCTTC.

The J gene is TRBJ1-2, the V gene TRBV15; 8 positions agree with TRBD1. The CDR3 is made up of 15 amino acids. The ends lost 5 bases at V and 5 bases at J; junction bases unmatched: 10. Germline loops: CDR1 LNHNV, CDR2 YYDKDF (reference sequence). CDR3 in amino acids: CATSEQRGQAYGYTF. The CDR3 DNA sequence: TGTGCCACCAGCGAACAGCGGGGACAGGCGTATGGCTACACCTTC.

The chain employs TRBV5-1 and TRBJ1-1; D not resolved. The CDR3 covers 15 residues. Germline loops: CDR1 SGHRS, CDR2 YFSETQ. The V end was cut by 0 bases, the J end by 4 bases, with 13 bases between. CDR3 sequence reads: CASSLVPPAATEAFF. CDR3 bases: TGCGCCAGCAGCTTGGTACCCCCGGCGGCCACTGAAGCTTTCTTT. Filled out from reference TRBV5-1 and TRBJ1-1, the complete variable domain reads KAGVTQTPRYLIKTRGQQVTLSCSPISGHRSVSWYQQTPGQGLQFLFEYFSETQRNKGNFPGRFSGRQFSNSRSEMNVSTLELGDSALYLCASSLVPPAATEAFFGQGTRLTVV.

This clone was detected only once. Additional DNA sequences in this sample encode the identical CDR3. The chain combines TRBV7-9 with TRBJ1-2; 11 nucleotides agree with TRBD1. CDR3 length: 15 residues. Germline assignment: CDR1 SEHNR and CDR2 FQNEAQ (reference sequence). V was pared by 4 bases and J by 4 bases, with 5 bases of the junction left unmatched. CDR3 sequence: CASSSTGTGGYGYTF. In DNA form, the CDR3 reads TGTGCCAGCAGCTCGACCGGGACAGGGGGCTATGGCTACACCTTC. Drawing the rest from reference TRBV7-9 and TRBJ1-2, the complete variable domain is DTGVSQNPRHKITKRGQNVTFRCDPISEHNRLYWYRQTLGQGPEFLTYFQNEAQLEKSRLLSDRFSAERPKGSFSTLEIQRTEQGDSAMYLCASSSTGTGGYGYTFGSGTRLTVV.

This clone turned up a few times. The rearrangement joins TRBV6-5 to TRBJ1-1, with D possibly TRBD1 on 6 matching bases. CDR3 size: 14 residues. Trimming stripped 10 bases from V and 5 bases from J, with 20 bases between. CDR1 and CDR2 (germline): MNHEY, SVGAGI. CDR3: CATPRTGRRTEAFF. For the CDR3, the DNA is TGTGCCACCCCCAGAACAGGGAGACGGACTGAAGCTTTCTTT.

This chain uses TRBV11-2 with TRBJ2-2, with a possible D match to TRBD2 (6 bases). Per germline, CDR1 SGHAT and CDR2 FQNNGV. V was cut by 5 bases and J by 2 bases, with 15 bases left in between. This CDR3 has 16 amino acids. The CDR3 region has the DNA TGTGCCAGCAGCCGTAATCGGGGGTCCAACACCGGGGAGCTGTTTTTT. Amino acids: CASSRNRGSNTGELFF.

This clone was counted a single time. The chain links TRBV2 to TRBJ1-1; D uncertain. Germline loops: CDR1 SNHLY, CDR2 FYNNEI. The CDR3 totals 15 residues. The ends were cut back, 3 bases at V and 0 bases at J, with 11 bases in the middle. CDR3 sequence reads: CASSDMKRMNTEAFF. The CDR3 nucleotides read TGTGCCAGCAGTGACATGAAGAGAATGAACACTGAAGCTTTCTTT.

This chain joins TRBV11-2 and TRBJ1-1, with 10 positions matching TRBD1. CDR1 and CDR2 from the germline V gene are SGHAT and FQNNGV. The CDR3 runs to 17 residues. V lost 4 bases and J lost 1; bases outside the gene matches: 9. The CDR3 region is CASSSGGDRGSNTEAFF. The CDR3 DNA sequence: TGTGCCAGCAGCTCGGGGGGGGACAGGGGCTCGAACACTGAAGCTTTCTTT.

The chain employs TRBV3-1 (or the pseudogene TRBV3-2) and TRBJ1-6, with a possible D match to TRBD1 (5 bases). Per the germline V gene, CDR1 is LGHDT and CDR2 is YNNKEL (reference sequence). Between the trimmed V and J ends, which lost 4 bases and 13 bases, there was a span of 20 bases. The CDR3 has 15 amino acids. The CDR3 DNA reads TGTGCCAGCAGCCTCGAGGGGAGGCCCCATATTCCCCTCCACTTT. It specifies CASSLEGRPHIPLHF.

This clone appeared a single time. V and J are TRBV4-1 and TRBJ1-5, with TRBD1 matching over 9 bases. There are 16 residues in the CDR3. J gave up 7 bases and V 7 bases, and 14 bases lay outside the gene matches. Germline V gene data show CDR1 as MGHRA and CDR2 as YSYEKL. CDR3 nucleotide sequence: TGCGCCAGCACACCTTCCCGCCAGGACAGGGGACAGCCCCAGCATTTT. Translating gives CASTPSRQDRGQPQHF.

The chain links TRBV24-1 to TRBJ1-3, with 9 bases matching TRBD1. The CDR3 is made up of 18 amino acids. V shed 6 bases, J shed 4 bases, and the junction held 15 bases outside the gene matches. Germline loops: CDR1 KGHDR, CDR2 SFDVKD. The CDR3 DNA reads TGTGCCACCAGTCCGCAACCCACAGGGGGCGCGGGGGGAAACACCATATATTTT. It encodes CATSPQPTGGAGGNTIYF.

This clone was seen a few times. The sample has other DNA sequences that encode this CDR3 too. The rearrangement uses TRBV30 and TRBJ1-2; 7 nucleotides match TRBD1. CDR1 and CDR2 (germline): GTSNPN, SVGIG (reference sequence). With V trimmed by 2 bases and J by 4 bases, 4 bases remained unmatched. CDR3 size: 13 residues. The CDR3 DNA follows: TGTGCCTGGAGTCGGGACAGACCCTATGGCTACACCTTC. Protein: CAWSRDRPYGYTF.

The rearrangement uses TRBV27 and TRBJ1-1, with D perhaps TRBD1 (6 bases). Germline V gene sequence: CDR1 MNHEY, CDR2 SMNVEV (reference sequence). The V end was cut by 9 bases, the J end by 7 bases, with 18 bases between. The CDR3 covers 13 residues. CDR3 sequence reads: CASLTRTAREAFF. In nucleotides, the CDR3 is TGTGCCAGTCTTACCAGGACAGCCCGTGAAGCTTTCTTT.

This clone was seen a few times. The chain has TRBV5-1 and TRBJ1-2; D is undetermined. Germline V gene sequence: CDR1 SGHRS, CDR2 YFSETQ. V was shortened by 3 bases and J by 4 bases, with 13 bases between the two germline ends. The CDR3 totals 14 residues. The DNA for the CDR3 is TGCGCCAGCAGCTCATCGAGTAGCGGCTATGGCTACACCTTC. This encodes CASSSSSSGYGYTF.

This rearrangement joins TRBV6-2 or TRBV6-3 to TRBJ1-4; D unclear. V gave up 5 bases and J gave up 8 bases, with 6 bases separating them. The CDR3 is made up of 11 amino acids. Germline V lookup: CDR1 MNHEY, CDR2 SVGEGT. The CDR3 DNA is TGTGCCAGCAGTCACGGGGAAAAACTGTTTTTT. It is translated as CASSHGEKLFF.

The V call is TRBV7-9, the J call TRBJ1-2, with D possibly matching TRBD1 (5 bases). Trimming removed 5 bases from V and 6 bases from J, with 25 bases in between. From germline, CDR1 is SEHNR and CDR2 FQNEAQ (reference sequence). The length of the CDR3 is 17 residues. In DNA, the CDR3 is TGTGCCAGCAGCGGTGACGGGGGACGGCCTAGGCGTGATGGCTACACCTTC. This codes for CASSGDGGRPRRDGYTF.

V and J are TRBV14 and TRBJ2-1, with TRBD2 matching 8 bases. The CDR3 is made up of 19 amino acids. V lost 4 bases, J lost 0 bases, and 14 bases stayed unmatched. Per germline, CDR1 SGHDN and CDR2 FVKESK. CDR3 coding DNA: TGTGCCAGCAGCCTACCGACTGGCGGGGGGATCAGCTCCTACAATGAGCAGTTCTTC. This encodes CASSLPTGGGISSYNEQFF.

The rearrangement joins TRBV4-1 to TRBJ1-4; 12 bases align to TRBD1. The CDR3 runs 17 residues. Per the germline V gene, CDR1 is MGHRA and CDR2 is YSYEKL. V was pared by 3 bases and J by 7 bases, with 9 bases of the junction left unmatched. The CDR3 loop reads CASSHRPGTGGGEKLFF. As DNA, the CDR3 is TGCGCCAGCAGCCATAGGCCTGGGACAGGGGGCGGTGAAAAACTGTTTTTT.